The present T cell receptor (beta chain) was sequenced within a study of blood T cells in healthy people across ages. Points from the study as a whole: Per million T cells, TCR beta diversity dropped roughly linearly as age increased.

A second 7 to 11 cycle PCR used barcoded and J-beta primers. Every single cDNA molecule received a tag from a template-switch adaptor with 12 random nucleotides. CDR3-containing paired-end reads numbering at least 2.5 million came from each sample. TCRdb passed the 5' RACE reads through MiXCR, listing each CDR3 protein once. The sample yields around 870,000 distinct CDR3 sequences, 29% seen once. This clonotype was observed many times. The antigen remains unidentified. There are 13 residues in the CDR3. Per germline, CDR1 SGHRS and CDR2 YFSETQ. Trimming left V 0 bases short and J 6 bases short, with 10 bases between.

The specimen was blood. This receptor was taken from a woman aged 80 or over in good health. This chain joins TRBV5-1 and TRBJ2-7; D is perhaps TRBD2 (5 bases). CDR3 in amino acids: CASSLAAGLEQYF. The CDR3 DNA sequence: TGCGCCAGCAGCTTGGCCGCGGGTCTCGAGCAGTACTTC.